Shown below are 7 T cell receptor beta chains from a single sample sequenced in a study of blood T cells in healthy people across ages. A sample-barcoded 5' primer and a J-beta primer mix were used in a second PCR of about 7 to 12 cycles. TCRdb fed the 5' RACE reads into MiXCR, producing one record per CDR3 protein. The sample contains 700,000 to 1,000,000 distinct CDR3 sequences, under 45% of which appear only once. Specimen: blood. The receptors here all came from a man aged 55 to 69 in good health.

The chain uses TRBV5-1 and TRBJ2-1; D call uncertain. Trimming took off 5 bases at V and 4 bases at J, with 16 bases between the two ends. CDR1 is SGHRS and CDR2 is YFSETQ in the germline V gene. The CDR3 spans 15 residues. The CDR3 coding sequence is TGCGCCAGCAGGACAAACACGGCTATTTACAATGAGCAGTTCTTC. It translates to CASRTNTAIYNEQFF.

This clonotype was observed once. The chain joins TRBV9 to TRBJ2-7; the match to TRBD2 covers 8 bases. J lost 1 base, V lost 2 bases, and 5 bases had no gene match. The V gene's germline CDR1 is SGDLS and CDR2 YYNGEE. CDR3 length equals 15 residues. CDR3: CASSVEAGESYEQYF. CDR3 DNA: TGTGCCAGCAGCGTTGAAGCGGGAGAGTCCTACGAGCAGTACTTC.

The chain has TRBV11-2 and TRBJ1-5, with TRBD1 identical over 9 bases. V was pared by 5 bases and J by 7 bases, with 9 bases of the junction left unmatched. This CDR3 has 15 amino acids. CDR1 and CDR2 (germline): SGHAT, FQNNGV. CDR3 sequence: CASSQDRGRGQPQHF. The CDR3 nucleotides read TGTGCCAGCAGCCAGGACAGGGGCCGGGGGCAGCCCCAGCATTTT.

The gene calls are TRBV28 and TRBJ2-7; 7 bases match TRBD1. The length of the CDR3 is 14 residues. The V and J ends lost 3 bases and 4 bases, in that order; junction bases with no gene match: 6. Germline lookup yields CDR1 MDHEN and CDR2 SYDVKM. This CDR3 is CASSFPGTAYEQYF. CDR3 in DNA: TGTGCCAGCAGTTTTCCCGGGACAGCGTACGAGCAGTACTTC.

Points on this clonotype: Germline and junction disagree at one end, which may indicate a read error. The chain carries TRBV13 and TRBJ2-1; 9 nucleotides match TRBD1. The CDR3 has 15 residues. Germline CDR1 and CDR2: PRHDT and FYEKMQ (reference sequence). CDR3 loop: CASSLFGQGKNGQFF. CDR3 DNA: TGTGCCAGCAGCTTATTCGGACAGGGGAAAAATGGGCAGTTCTTC.

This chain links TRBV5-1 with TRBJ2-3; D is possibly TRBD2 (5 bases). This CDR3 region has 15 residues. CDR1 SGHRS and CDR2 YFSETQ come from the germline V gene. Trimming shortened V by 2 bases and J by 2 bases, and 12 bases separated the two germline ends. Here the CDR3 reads CASSFFGETTDTQYF. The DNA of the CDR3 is TGCGCCAGCAGCTTCTTCGGGGAGACCACAGATACGCAGTATTTT. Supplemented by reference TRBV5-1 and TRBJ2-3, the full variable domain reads KAGVTQTPRYLIKTRGQQVTLSCSPISGHRSVSWYQQTPGQGLQFLFEYFSETQRNKGNFPGRFSGRQFSNSRSEMNVSTLELGDSALYLCASSFFGETTDTQYFGPGTRLTVL.

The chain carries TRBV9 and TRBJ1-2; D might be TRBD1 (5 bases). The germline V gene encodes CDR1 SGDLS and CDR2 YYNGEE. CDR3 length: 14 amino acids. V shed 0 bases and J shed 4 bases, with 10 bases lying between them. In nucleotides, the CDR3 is TGTGCCAGCAGCGTAGCATTAGGGGTCTATGGCTACACCTTC. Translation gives CASSVALGVYGYTF.